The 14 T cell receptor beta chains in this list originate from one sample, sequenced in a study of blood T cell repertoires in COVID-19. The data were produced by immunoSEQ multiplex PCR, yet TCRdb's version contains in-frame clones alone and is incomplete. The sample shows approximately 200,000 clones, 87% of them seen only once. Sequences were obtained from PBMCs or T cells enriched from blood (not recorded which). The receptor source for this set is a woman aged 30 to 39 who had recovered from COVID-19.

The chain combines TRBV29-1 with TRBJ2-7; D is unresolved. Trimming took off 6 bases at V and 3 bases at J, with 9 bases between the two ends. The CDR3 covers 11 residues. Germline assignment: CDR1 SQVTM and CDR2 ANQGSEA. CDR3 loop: CSVQQIYEQYF. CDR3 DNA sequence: TGCAGCGTACAACAGATCTACGAGCAGTACTTC.

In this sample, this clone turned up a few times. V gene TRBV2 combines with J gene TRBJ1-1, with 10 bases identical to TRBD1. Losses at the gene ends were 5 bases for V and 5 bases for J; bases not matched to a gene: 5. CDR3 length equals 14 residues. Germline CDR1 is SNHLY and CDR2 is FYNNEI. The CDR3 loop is CASSRQGAWTEAFF. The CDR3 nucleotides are TGTGCCAGCAGTCGACAGGGGGCATGGACTGAAGCTTTCTTT.

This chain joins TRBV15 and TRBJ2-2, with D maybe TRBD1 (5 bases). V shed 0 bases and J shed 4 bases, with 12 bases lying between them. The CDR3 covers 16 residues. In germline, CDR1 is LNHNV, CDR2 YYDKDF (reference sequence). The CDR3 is CATSRDGASGTGELFF. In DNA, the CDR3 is TGTGCCACCAGCAGAGATGGGGCGAGTGGCACCGGGGAGCTGTTTTTT.

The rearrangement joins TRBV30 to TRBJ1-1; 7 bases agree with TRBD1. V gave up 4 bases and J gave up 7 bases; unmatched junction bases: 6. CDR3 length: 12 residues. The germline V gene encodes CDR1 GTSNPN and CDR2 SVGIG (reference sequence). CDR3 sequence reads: CAWTPTGYEAFF. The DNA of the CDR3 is TGTGCCTGGACTCCGACAGGGTATGAAGCTTTCTTT.

The CDR3 spells CAWSSRGTEAFF. CDR3 nucleotide sequence: TGTGCCTGGAGTTCGCGAGGAACTGAAGCTTTCTTT. The rearrangement uses TRBV30 and TRBJ1-1, with D uncertain. This CDR3 comprises 12 residues. Looked up from germline, CDR1 is GTSNPN and CDR2 is SVGIG (reference sequence). Trimming took off 2 bases at V and 5 bases at J, with 9 bases between the two ends.

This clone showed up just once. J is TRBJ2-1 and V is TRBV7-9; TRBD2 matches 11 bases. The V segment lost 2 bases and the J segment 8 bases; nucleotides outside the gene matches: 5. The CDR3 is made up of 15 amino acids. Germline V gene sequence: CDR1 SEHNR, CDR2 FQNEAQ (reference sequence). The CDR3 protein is CASSLLLAGVDEQFF. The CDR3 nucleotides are TGTGCCAGCAGCTTATTACTAGCGGGAGTCGATGAGCAGTTCTTC.

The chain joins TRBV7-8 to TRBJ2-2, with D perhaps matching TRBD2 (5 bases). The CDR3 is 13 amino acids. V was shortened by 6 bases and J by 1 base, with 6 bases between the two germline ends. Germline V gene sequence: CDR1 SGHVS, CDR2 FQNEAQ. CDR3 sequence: CASRRGNTGELFF. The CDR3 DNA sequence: TGTGCCAGCAGACGGGGGAACACCGGGGAGCTGTTTTTT. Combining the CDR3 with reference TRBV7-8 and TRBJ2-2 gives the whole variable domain GAGVSQSPRYKVAKRGQDVALRCDPISGHVSLFWYQQALGQGPEFLTYFQNEAQLDKSGLPSDRFFAERPEGSVSTLKIQRTQQEDSAVYLCASRRGNTGELFFGEGSRLTVL.

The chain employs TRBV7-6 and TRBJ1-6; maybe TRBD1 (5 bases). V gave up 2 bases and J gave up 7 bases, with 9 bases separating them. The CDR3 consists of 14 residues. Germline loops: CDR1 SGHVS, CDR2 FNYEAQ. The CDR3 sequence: CASSLSGLNSPLHF. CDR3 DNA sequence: TGTGCCAGCAGCTTATCAGGGTTGAATTCACCCCTCCACTTT.

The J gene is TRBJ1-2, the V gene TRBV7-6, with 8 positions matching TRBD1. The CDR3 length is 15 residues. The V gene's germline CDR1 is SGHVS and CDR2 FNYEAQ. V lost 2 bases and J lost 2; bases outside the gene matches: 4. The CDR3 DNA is TGTGCCAGCAGCTTAAGAGGACAGGGCAACTATGGCTACACCTTC. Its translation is CASSLRGQGNYGYTF.

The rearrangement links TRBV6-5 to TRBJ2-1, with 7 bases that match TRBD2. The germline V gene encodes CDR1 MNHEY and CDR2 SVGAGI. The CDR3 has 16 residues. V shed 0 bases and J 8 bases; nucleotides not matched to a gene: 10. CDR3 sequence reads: CASSYSFGGSADEQFF. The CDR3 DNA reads TGTGCCAGCAGTTACTCGTTTGGCGGGAGTGCGGATGAGCAGTTCTTC.

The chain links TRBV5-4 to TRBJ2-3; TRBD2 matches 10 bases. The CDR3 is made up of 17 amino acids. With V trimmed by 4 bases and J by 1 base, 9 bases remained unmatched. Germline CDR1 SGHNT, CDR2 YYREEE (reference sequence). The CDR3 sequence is CASSPPGLAGGTDTQYF. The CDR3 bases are TGTGCCAGCAGCCCCCCGGGCCTAGCGGGGGGCACAGATACGCAGTATTTT.

CDR3 in amino acids: CASRGQGRGTDTQYF. CDR3 nucleotide sequence: TGTGCCAGCAGGGGACAGGGACGGGGCACAGATACGCAGTATTTT. The gene calls are TRBV25-1 and TRBJ2-3; 9 nucleotides agree with TRBD1. The ends lost 6 bases at V and 1 base at J; junction bases unmatched: 5. This CDR3 is 15 amino acids long. Germline CDR1 is MGHDK and CDR2 is SYGVNS.

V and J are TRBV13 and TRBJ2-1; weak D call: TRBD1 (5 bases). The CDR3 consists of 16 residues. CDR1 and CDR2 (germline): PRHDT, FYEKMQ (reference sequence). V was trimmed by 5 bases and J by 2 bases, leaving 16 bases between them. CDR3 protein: CASSTDRQGPYNEQFF. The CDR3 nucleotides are TGTGCCAGCAGCACAGATCGGCAGGGTCCCTACAATGAGCAGTTCTTC.

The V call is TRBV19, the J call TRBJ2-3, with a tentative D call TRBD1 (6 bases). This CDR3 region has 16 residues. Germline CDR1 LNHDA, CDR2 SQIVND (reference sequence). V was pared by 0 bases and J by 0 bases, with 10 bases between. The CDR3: CASSIDHRESTDTQYF. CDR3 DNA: TGTGCCAGTAGTATAGATCACAGGGAAAGCACAGATACGCAGTATTTT.